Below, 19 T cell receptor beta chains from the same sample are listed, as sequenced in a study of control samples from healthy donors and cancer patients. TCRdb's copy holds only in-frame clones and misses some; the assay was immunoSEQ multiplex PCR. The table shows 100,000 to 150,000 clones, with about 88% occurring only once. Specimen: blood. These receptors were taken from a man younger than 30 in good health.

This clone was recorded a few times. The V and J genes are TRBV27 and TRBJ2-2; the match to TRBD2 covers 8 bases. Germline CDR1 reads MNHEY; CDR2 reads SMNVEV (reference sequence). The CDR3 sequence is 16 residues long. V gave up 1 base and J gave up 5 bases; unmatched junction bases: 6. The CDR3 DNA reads TGTGCCAGCAGTTTATTCGGGACTAGGTGGACCGGGGAGCTGTTTTTT. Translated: CASSLFGTRWTGELFF.

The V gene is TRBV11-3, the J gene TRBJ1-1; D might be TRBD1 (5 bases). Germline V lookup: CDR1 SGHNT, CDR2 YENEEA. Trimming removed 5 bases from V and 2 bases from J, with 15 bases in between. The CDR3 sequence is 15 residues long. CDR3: CASSQGLGENTEAFF. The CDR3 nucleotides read TGTGCCAGCAGCCAAGGACTGGGGGAAAACACTGAAGCTTTCTTT.

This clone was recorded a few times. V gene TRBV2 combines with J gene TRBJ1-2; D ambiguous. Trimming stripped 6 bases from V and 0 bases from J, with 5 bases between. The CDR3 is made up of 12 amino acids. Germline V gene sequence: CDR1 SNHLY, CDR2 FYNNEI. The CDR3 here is CASSQPNYGYTF. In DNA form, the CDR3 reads TGTGCCAGCAGCCAACCTAACTATGGCTACACCTTC.

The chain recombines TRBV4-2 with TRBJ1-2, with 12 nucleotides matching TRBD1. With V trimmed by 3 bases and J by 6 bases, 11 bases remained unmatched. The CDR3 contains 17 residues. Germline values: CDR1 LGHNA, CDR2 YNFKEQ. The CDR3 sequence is CASSHSAGTGGPDGYTF. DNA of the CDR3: TGTGCCAGCAGCCACTCCGCCGGGACAGGGGGCCCCGATGGCTACACCTTC.

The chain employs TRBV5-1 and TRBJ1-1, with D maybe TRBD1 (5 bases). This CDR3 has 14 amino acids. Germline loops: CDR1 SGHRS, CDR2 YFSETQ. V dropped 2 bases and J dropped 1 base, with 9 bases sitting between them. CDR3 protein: CASSLPGGNTEAFF. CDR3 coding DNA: TGCGCCAGCAGCTTACCCGGGGGGAACACTGAAGCTTTCTTT.

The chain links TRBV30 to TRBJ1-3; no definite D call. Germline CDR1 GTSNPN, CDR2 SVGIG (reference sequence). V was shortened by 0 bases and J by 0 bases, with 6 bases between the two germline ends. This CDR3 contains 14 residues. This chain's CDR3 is CAWSVGNSGNTIYF. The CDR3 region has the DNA TGTGCCTGGAGTGTAGGCAACTCTGGAAACACCATATATTTT.

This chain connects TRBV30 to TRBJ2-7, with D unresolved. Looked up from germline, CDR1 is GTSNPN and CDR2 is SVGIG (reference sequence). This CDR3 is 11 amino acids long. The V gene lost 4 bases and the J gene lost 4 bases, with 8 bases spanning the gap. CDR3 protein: CAWNGAYEQYF. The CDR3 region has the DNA TGTGCCTGGAACGGAGCTTACGAGCAGTACTTC.

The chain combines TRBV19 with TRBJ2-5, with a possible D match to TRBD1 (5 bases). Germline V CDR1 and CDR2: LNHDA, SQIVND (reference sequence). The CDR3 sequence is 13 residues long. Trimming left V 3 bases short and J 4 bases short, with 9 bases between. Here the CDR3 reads CASSIPGLETQYF. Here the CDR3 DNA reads TGTGCCAGTAGTATTCCAGGGTTAGAGACCCAGTACTTC.

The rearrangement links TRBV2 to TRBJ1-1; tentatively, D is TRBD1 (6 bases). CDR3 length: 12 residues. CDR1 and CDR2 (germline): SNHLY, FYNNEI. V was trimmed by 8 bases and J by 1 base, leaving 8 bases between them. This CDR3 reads CASGTQNTEAFF. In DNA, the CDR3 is TGTGCCAGCGGGACACAGAACACTGAAGCTTTCTTT.

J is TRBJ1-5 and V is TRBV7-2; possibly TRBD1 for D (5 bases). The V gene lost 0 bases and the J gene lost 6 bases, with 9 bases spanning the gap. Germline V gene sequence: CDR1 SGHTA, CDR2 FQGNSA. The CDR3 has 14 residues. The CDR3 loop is CASSLAGEGQPQHF. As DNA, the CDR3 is TGTGCCAGCAGCTTAGCGGGGGAGGGTCAGCCCCAGCATTTT.

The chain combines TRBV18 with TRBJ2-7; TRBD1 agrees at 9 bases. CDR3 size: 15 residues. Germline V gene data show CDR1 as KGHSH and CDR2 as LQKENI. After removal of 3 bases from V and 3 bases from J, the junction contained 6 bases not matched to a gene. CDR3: CASSPFGTGIYEQYF. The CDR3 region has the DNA TGTGCCAGCTCACCTTTTGGGACAGGGATCTACGAGCAGTACTTC.

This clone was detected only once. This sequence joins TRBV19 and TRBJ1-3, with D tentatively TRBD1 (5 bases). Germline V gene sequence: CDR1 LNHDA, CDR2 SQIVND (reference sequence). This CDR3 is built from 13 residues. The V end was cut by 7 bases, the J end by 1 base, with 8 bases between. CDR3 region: CASNGGSGNTIYF. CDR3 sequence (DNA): TGTGCCAGTAATGGGGGTTCTGGAAACACCATATATTTT. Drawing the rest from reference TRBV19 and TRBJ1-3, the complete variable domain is DGGITQSPKYLFRKEGQNVTLSCEQNLNHDAMYWYRQDPGQGLRLIYYSQIVNDFQKGDIAEGYSVSREKKESFPLTVTSAQKNPTAFYLCASNGGSGNTIYFGEGSWLTVV.

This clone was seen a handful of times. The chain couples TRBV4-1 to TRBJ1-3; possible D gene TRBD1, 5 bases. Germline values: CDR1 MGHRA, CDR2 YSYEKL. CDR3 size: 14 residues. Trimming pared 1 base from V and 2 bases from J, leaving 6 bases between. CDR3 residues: CASSQGRAGNTIYF. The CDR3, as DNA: TGCGCCAGCAGCCAAGGCAGGGCTGGAAACACCATATATTTT.

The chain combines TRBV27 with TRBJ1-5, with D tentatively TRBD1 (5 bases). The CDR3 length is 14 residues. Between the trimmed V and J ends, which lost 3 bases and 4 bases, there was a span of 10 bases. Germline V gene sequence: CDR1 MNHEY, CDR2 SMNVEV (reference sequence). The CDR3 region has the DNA TGTGCCAGCAGTTTTCAGGGAATTAATCAGCCCCAGCATTTT. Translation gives CASSFQGINQPQHF.

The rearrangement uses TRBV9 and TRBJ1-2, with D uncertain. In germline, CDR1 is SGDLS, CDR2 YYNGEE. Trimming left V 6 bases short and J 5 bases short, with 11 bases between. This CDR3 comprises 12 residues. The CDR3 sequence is CASNGEGYGYTF. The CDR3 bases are TGTGCCAGCAATGGTGAAGGGTATGGCTACACCTTC.

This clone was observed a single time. The CDR3 bases are TGTGCCAGCAGCTTGGAAGGGGCTGGGACTGAAGCTTTCTTT. The encoded protein is CASSLEGAGTEAFF. This chain connects TRBV7-3 to TRBJ1-1, with D perhaps matching TRBD1 (5 bases). The V gene lost 3 bases and the J gene lost 5 bases, with 13 bases spanning the gap. Germline V gene lookup returns CDR1 SGHTA and CDR2 FQGTGA. The CDR3 extends over 14 amino acids.

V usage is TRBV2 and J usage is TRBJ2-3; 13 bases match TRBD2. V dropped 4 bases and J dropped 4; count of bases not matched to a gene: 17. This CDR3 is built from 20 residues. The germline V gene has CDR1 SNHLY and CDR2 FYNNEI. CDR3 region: CASSVRRTSGRGGESDTQYF. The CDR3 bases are TGTGCCAGCAGTGTCAGGCGGACTAGCGGGAGAGGGGGGGAGTCAGATACGCAGTATTTT. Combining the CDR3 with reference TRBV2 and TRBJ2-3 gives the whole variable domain EPEVTQTPSHQVTQMGQEVILRCVPISNHLYFYWYRQILGQKVEFLVSFYNNEISEKSEIFDDQFSVERPDGSNFTLKIRSTKLEDSAMYFCASSVRRTSGRGGESDTQYFGPGTRLTVL.

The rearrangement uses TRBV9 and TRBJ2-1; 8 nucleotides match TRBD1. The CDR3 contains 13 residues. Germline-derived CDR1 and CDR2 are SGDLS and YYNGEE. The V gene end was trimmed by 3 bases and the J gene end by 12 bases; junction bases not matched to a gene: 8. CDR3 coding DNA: TGTGCCAGCAGCGCTGACTTCGGACAGGGGCAGTTCTTC. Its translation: CASSADFGQGQFF.

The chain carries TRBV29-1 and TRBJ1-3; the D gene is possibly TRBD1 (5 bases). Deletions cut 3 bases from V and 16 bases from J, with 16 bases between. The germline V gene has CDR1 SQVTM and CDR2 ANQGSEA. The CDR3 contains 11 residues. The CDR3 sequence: CSVDTRAGRYF. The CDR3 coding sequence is TGCAGCGTTGATACCCGGGCAGGGAGGTATTTT.